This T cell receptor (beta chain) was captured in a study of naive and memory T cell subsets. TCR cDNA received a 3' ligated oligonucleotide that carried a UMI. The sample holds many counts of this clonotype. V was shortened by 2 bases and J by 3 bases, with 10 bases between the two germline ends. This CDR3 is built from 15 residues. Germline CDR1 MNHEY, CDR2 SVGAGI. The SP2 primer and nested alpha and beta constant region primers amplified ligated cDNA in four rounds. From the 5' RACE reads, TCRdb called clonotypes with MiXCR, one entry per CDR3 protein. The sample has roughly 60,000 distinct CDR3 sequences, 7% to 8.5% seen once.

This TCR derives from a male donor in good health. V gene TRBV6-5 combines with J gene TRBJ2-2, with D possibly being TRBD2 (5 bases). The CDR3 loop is CASSYEGRDTGELFF. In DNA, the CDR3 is TGTGCCAGCAGTTACGAGGGAAGGGACACCGGGGAGCTGTTTTTT.